The 17 T cell receptor beta chains below come from one sample, sequenced in a study of T cells after yellow fever vaccination (dated by TCRdb to the late 2010s). Library preparation was by 5' RACE. Instrument used: Illumina HiSeq 2500. The public reads were reanalyzed by TCRdb: fastp trimming at Q25, MiXCR alignment, in-frame beta chains only. Every distinct CDR3 protein forms one entry, paired with its most common genes and DNA. Counted in this sample were under 400,000 distinct CDR3 sequences; around a tenth of them appeared once. Of the sample, roughly 18% is held by the ten largest clones. The treatment or condition label corresponds to: live attenuated yellow fever vaccine strain. The sample here was PBMCs, taken on the day of the first yellow fever vaccination. Receptors were obtained from a man between 18 and 35 years old who received the YFV17D yellow fever vaccine.

The J gene is TRBJ1-1, the V gene TRBV11-2, with D maybe TRBD1 (5 bases). The CDR3 extends over 15 amino acids. Germline-derived CDR1 and CDR2 are SGHAT and FQNNGV. V was trimmed by 4 bases and J by 1 base, leaving 13 bases between them. The CDR3 sequence is CASSSWGTQNTEAFF. Here the CDR3 DNA reads TGTGCCAGCAGCTCGTGGGGGACGCAGAACACTGAAGCTTTCTTT. The entire variable domain, with the rest obtained from reference TRBV11-2 and TRBJ1-1, is as follows: EAGVAQSPRYKIIEKRQSVAFWCNPISGHATLYWYQQILGQGPKLLIQFQNNGVVDDSQLPKDRFSAERLKGVDSTLKIQPAKLEDSAVYLCASSSWGTQNTEAFFGQGTRLTVV.

This clonotype was detected only a few times. V and J are TRBV7-2 and TRBJ2-1, with D possibly being TRBD2 (7 bases). The germline V gene encodes CDR1 SGHTA and CDR2 FQGNSA. The CDR3 consists of 17 residues. V lost 1 base and J 4 bases, leaving 17 bases between the germline ends. DNA for the CDR3: TGTGCCAGCAGCTTAGTCGGGGGCGGGGGCGCTTACAATGAGCAGTTCTTC. Amino acid sequence: CASSLVGGGGAYNEQFF.

V gene TRBV7-6 combines with J gene TRBJ2-5, with a weak D call TRBD2 (7 bases). Trimming shortened V by 5 bases and J by 4 bases, and 20 bases separated the two germline ends. Germline assignment: CDR1 SGHVS and CDR2 FNYEAQ. The CDR3 runs to 16 residues. The DNA of the CDR3 is TGTGCCAGCAGCAGAGGGGGGGATGCGCGGGGAGAGACCCAGTACTTC. Translation gives CASSRGGDARGETQYF.

This clonotype was seen only a few times. The J gene is TRBJ2-7, the V gene TRBV29-1; D is possibly TRBD1 (5 bases). V dropped 4 bases and J dropped 3 bases, with 13 bases sitting between them. Germline CDR1 is SQVTM and CDR2 is ANQGSEA. There are 13 residues in the CDR3. Here the CDR3 DNA reads TGCAGCGTTGCAGGGTTACCCCACTACGAGCAGTACTTC. This gives the protein CSVAGLPHYEQYF.

This clonotype was counted between two and nine times. The gene calls are TRBV6-6 and TRBJ1-1; D call uncertain. Trimming pared 2 bases from V and 3 bases from J, leaving 4 bases between. The CDR3 contains 12 residues. Germline CDR1 reads MNHNY; CDR2 reads SVGAGI (reference sequence). This CDR3 reads CASSYRDTEAFF. CDR3 sequence (DNA): TGTGCCAGCAGTTACAGGGACACTGAAGCTTTCTTT.

This chain connects TRBV6-2 or TRBV6-3 to TRBJ2-5, with D hard to call. Germline CDR1 MNHEY, CDR2 SVGEGT. CDR3 size: 11 residues. Trimming removed 2 bases at V and 10 bases at J, with 8 bases between. This CDR3 is CASSYPSGQYF. CDR3 DNA sequence: TGTGCCAGCAGTTACCCCTCAGGCCAGTACTTC.

This clonotype was seen a few times. The chain links TRBV20-1 to TRBJ2-1, with 9 bases that match TRBD2. The CDR3 length is 16 residues. With 0 bases clipped from V and 6 bases from J, the junction kept 9 bases outside the gene matches. The germline gives CDR1 DFQATT, CDR2 SNEGSKA (reference sequence). The CDR3 nucleotides are TGCAGTGCTAGAGATGAGGGACTAGCCCCCCTCAATGAGCAGTTCTTC. Protein: CSARDEGLAPLNEQFF.

In this sample, this clonotype turned up a few times. The chain links TRBV7-2 to TRBJ2-3; no firm D call. V lost 2 bases, J lost 0 bases, and 12 bases lay in between. Germline CDR1 SGHTA, CDR2 FQGNSA. The CDR3 extends over 16 amino acids. The chain's CDR3 is CASSLIDTPSTDTQYF. The CDR3, as DNA: TGTGCCAGCAGCTTAATTGATACCCCCAGCACAGATACGCAGTATTTT.

This clonotype was found many times. The chain uses TRBV19 and TRBJ2-7; D not certain. Trimming pared 1 base from V and 7 bases from J, leaving 14 bases between. The CDR3 length is 14 residues. CDR1 and CDR2 (germline): LNHDA, SQIVND (reference sequence). The DNA for the CDR3 is TGTGCCAGTAGTATAGGGGAAAATCTACGAGAGCAGTACTTC. It codes for CASSIGENLREQYF. Variable domain in full (rest from reference TRBV19 and TRBJ2-7): DGGITQSPKYLFRKEGQNVTLSCEQNLNHDAMYWYRQDPGQGLRLIYYSQIVNDFQKGDIAEGYSVSREKKESFPLTVTSAQKNPTAFYLCASSIGENLREQYFGPGTRLTVT.

This chain uses TRBV4-3 with TRBJ2-3, with TRBD2 matching over 10 bases. The ends lost 3 bases at V and 2 bases at J; junction bases unmatched: 5. CDR3 size: 16 residues. The germline V gene encodes CDR1 LGHNA and CDR2 YSLEER. CDR3 sequence: CASSQRLAGITDTQYF. The DNA for the CDR3 is TGCGCCAGCAGCCAGAGACTAGCGGGCATCACAGATACGCAGTATTTT.

This clonotype occurred a few times. The chain has TRBV7-3 and TRBJ2-1, with 12 bases identical to TRBD2. This CDR3 contains 18 residues. Germline CDR1 SGHTA, CDR2 FQGTGA. V shed 5 bases and J 0 bases; nucleotides not matched to a gene: 8. The CDR3 region has the DNA TGTGCCAGCAGCCCCGGACTAGCGGGGCCGAGCTCCTACAATGAGCAGTTCTTC. Amino acid sequence: CASSPGLAGPSSYNEQFF.

DNA of the CDR3: TGCAGTGCTAGTCGGGCCAGGGTCTCCTACGAGCAGTACTTC. Encoded protein: CSASRARVSYEQYF. The rearrangement links TRBV20-1 to TRBJ2-7; possible D gene TRBD1, 5 bases. Germline V gene sequence: CDR1 DFQATT, CDR2 SNEGSKA (reference sequence). V lost 3 bases and J 0 bases, leaving 12 bases between the germline ends. This CDR3 has 14 residues.

This clonotype was recorded a few times. The gene calls are TRBV5-1 and TRBJ1-1; perhaps TRBD1 as D (5 bases). Between the trimmed V and J ends, which lost 3 bases and 5 bases, there was a span of 14 bases. Looked up from germline, CDR1 is SGHRS and CDR2 is YFSETQ. The CDR3 is 14 amino acids. The CDR3 nucleotides are TGCGCCAGCAGCTCAAAGACAGCGGAGACTGAAGCTTTCTTT. Translation: CASSSKTAETEAFF.

J is TRBJ2-5 and V is TRBV5-1; 14 bases fit TRBD2. The CDR3 runs 19 residues. Per germline, CDR1 SGHRS and CDR2 YFSETQ. The J segment lost 2 bases and the V segment lost 1 base, leaving 10 bases of the junction unmatched. CDR3: CASSLSSTSGGAWQETQYF. CDR3 coding DNA: TGCGCCAGCAGCTTGTCGTCGACTAGCGGGGGGGCGTGGCAAGAGACCCAGTACTTC.

The V and J genes are TRBV20-1 and TRBJ1-6; no clear D. Germline lookup yields CDR1 DFQATT and CDR2 SNEGSKA (reference sequence). Trimming took off 0 bases at V and 8 bases at J, with 11 bases between the two ends. The CDR3 consists of 14 residues. CDR3: CSARDPGRDSPLHF. The CDR3 DNA is TGCAGTGCTAGAGATCCAGGCCGTGATTCACCCCTCCACTTT.

The chain is built from TRBV9 and TRBJ2-2; 12 nucleotides align to TRBD1. J lost 6 bases, V lost 4 bases, and 7 bases had no gene match. The CDR3 runs to 16 residues. The germline CDR1 and CDR2 sequences are SGDLS and YYNGEE. CDR3 nucleotides: TGTGCCAGCAGCCCCAAAGGGACAGGGGGCTCCGGGGAGCTGTTTTTT. Translating gives CASSPKGTGGSGELFF. Full variable domain (remainder filled in from reference TRBV9 and TRBJ2-2): DSGVTQTPKHLITATGQRVTLRCSPRSGDLSVYWYQQSLDQGLQFLIQYYNGEERAKGNILERFSAQQFPDLHSELNLSSLELGDSALYFCASSPKGTGGSGELFFGEGSRLTVL.

The CDR3 bases are TGTGCCAGCAGTTACTCGGGACAGGGTGACGGTTACGAGCAGTACGTC. This codes for CASSYSGQGDGYEQYV. The rearrangement joins TRBV6-2 or TRBV6-3 to TRBJ2-7; TRBD1 aligns across 9 bases. The CDR3 is made up of 16 amino acids. J gave up 4 bases and V 0 bases, and 7 bases lay outside the gene matches. The germline CDR1 and CDR2 sequences are MNHEY and SVGEGT.